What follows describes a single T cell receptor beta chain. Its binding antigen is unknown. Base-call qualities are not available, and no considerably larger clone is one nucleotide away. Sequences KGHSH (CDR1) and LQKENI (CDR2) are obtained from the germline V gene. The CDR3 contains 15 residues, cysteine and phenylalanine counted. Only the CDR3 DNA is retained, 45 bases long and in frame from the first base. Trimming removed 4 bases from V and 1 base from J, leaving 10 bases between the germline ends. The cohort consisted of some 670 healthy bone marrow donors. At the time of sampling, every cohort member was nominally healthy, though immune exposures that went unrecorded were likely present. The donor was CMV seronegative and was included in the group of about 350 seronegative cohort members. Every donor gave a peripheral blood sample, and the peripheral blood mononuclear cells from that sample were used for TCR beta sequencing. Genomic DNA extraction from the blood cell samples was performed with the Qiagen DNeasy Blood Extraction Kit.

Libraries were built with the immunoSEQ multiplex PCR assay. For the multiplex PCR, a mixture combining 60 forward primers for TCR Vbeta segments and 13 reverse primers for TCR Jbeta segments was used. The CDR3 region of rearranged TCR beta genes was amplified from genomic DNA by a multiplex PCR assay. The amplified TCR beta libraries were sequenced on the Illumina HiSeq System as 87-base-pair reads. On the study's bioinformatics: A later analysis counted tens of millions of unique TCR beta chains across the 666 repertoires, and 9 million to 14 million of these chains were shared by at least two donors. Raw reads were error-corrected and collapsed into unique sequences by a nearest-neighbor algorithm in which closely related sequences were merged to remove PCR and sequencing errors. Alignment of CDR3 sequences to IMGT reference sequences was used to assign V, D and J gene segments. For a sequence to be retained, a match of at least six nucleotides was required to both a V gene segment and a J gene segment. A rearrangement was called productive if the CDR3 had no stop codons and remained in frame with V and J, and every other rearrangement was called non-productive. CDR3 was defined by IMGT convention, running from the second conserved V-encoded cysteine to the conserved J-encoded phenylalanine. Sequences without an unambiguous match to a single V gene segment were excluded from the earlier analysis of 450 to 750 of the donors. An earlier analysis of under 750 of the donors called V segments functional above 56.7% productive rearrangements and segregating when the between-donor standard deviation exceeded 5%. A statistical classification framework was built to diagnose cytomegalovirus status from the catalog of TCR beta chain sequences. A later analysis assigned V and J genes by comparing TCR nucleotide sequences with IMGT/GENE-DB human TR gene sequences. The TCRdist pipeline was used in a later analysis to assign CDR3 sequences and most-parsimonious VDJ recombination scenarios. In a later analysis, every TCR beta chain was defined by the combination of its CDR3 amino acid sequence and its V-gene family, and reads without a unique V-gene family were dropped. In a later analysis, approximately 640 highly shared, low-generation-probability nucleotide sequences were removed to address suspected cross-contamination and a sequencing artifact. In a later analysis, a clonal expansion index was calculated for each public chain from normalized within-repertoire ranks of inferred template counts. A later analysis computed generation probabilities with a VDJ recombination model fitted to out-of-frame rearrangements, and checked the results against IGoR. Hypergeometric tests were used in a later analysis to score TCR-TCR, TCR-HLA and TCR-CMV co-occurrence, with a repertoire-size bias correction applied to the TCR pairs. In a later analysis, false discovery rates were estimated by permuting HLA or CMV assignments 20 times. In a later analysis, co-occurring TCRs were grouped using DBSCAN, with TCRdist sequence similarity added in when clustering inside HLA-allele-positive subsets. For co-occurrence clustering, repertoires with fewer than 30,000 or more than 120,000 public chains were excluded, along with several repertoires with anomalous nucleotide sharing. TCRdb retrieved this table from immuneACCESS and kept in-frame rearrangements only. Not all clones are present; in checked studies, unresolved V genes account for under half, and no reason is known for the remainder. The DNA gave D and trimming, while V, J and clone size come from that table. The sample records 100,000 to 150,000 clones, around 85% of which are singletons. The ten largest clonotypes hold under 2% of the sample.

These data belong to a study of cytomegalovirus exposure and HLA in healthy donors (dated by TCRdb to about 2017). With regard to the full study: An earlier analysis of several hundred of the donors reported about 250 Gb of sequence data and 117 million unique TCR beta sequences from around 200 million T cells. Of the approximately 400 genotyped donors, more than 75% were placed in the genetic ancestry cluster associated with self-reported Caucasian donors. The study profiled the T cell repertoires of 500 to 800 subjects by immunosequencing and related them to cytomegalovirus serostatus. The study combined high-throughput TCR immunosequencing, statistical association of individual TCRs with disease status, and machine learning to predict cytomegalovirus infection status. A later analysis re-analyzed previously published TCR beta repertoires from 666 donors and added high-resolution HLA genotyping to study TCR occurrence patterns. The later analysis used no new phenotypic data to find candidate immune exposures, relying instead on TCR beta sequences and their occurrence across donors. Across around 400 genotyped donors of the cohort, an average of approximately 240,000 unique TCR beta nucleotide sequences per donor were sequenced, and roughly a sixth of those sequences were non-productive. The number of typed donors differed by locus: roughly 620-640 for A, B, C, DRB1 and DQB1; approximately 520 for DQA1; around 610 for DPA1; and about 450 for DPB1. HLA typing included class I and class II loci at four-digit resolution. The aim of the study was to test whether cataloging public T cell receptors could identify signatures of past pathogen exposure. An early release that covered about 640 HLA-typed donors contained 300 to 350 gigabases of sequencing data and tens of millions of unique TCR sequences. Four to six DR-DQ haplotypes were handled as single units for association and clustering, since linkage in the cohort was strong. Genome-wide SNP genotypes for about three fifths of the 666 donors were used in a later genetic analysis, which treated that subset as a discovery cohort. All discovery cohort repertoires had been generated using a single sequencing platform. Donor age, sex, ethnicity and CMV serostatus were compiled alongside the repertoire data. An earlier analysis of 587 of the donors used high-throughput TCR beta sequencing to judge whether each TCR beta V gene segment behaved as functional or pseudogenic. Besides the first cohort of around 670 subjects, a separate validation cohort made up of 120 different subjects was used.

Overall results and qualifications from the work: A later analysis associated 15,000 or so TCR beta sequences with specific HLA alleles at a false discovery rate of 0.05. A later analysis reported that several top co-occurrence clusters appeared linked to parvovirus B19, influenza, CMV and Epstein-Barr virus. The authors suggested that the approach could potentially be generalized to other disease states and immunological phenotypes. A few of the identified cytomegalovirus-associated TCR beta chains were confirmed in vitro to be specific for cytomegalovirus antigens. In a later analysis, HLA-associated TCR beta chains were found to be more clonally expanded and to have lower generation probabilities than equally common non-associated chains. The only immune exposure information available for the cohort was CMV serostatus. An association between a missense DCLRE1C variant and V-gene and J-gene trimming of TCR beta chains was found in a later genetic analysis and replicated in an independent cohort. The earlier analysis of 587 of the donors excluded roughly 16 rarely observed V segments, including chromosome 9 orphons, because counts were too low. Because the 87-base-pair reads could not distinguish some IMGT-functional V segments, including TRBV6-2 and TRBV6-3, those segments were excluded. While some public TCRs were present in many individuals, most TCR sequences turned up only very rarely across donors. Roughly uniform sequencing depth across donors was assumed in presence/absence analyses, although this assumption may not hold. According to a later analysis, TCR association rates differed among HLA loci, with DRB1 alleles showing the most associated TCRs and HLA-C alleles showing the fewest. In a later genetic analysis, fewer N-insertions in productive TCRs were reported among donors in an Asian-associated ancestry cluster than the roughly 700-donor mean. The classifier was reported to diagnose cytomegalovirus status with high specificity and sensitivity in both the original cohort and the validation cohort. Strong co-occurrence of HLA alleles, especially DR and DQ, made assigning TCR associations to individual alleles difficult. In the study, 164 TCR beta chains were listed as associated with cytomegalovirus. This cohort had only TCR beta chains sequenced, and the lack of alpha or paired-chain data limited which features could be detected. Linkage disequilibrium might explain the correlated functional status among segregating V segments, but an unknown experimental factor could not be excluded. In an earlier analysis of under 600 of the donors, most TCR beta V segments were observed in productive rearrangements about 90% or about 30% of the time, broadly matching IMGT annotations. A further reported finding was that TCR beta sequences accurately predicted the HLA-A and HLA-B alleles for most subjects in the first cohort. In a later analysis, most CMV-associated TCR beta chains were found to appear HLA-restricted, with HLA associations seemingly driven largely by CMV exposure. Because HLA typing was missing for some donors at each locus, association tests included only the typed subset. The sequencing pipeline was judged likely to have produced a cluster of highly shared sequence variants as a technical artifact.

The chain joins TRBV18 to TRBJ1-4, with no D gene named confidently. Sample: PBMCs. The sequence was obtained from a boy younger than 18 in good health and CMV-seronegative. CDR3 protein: CASSHGRETNEKLFF. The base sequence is TGTGCCAGCTCACATGGGAGAGAAACTAATGAAAAACTGTTTTTT. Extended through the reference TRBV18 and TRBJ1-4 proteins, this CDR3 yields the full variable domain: NAGVMQNPRHLVRRRGQEARLRCSPMKGHSHVYWYRQLPEEGLKFMVYLQKENIIDESGMPKERFSAEFPKEGPSILRIQQVVRGDSAAYFCASSHGRETNEKLFFGSGTQLSVL.